Shown below are 18 T cell receptor beta chains from a single sample sequenced in a study of vaccination effects on CD4 cells after COVID-19. Their antigens remain unidentified. CD4+ T cells were isolated after around 9 days of culture. Produced via immunoSEQ multiplex PCR; TCRdb's table is partial and in-frame only. The sample lists more than 50,000 clones; 65% to 80% were seen once. The starting material was CD4+ T cells from PBMCs cultured without peptide, obtained before COVID-19 vaccination. These receptors were collected from a human donor who received a COVID-19 vaccine.

In DNA form, the CDR3 reads TGTGCCAGCACCATTCTTGGGGGGGAGACCCAGTACTTC. Protein: CASTILGGETQYF. The chain is built from TRBV12-3 or TRBV12-4 and TRBJ2-5, with D tentatively TRBD2 (6 bases). The CDR3 sequence is 13 residues long. Trimming took 7 bases from V and 5 from J, leaving 14 bases between them.

J is TRBJ1-1 and V is TRBV7-8; the D is unclear. V lost 1 base to trimming and J lost 0 bases, with 12 bases between them. CDR3 size: 16 residues. Per the germline V gene, CDR1 is SGHVS and CDR2 is FQNEAQ. In DNA form, the CDR3 reads TGTGCCAGCAGCTTAGTCGACGGAAGCATGAACACTGAAGCTTTCTTT. Translated: CASSLVDGSMNTEAFF.

The rearrangement joins TRBV4-1 to TRBJ1-1; 9 nucleotides line up with TRBD1. V lost 1 base to trimming and J lost 1 base; unmatched junction nucleotides: 1. The CDR3 spans 15 residues. CDR1 is MGHRA and CDR2 is YSYEKL in the germline V gene. The CDR3 protein is CASSQGDRENTEAFF. CDR3 bases: TGCGCCAGCAGCCAAGGGGACAGGGAGAACACTGAAGCTTTCTTT.

The V and J genes are TRBV7-3 and TRBJ2-6, with a weak D call TRBD1 (5 bases). The CDR3 extends over 16 amino acids. The germline V gene encodes CDR1 SGHTA and CDR2 FQGTGA. V lost 2 bases and J 0 bases, leaving 8 bases between the germline ends. CDR3 region: CASSLPGHSGANVLTF. CDR3 in DNA: TGTGCCAGCAGCTTACCAGGGCACTCTGGGGCCAACGTCCTGACTTTC.

With respect to this clone: This sample includes further DNA sequences coding for the same CDR3. The chain links TRBV5-1 to TRBJ2-5; D unclear. CDR3 length: 12 amino acids. CDR1 is SGHRS, CDR2 YFSETQ, per germline. V lost 4 bases, J lost 2 bases, and 6 bases lay in between. DNA for the CDR3: TGCGCCAGCAGCAGACCGCAAGAGACCCAGTACTTC. Translated, it gives CASSRPQETQYF.

The CDR3 coding sequence is TGTGCCACCAGCAGACAGCGTAGGGGGCCCAACACAGATACGCAGTATTTT. Amino acids: CATSRQRRGPNTDTQYF. This chain uses TRBV15 with TRBJ2-3; 7 nucleotides match TRBD1. Losses at the gene ends were 2 bases for V and 2 bases for J; bases not matched to a gene: 10. The CDR3 is made up of 17 amino acids. Per the germline V gene, CDR1 is LNHNV and CDR2 is YYDKDF (reference sequence).

The sample holds a few counts of this clone. V and J are TRBV11-2 and TRBJ2-7; TRBD2 is a possible D gene (5 bases). V dropped 4 bases and J dropped 5 bases, with 15 bases sitting between them. CDR1 and CDR2 (germline): SGHAT, FQNNGV. The length of the CDR3 is 14 residues. CDR3 bases: TGTGCCAGCAGCTCCGGCCGGGGTTGGAACGAGCAGTACGTC. This codes for CASSSGRGWNEQYV.

The V gene is TRBV20-1, the J gene TRBJ2-1; D might be TRBD1 (5 bases). The germline CDR1 and CDR2 sequences are DFQATT and SNEGSKA (reference sequence). The CDR3 sequence is 11 residues long. The CDR3 loop is CSSNRNLVQFF. For the CDR3, the DNA is TGCAGCTCGAACAGGAATCTAGTGCAGTTCTTC.

This clone was found a few times. The chain is built from TRBV9 and TRBJ1-6, with no clear D. The CDR3 is made up of 13 amino acids. Deletions cut 4 bases from V and 9 bases from J, with 11 bases between. Germline assignment: CDR1 SGDLS and CDR2 YYNGEE. CDR3 sequence reads: CASSSSVVSPLHF. DNA for the CDR3: TGTGCCAGCAGCTCATCAGTGGTTTCACCCCTCCACTTT.

V gene TRBV6-5 combines with J gene TRBJ2-2, with 8 bases aligning to TRBD2. J was trimmed by 4 bases and V by 6 bases; bases with no gene match: 7. There are 15 residues in the CDR3. Germline CDR1 is MNHEY and CDR2 is SVGAGI. The CDR3 DNA is TGTGCCAGCAGCTCGCGGGGGGAGGGCACCGGGGAGCTGTTTTTT. It specifies CASSSRGEGTGELFF.

The chain couples TRBV10-3 to TRBJ1-2, with 7 bases that match TRBD1. The germline V gene encodes CDR1 ENHRY and CDR2 SYGVKD. The V segment lost 1 base and the J segment 8 bases; nucleotides outside the gene matches: 7. The CDR3 is 14 residues long. In nucleotides, the CDR3 is TGTGCCATCAGTGAGTTGGAGGGGGCTGAAGGCTACACCTTC. Protein product: CAISELEGAEGYTF.

The CDR3: CASSWPPRETQYF. For the CDR3, the DNA is TGCGCCAGCAGCTGGCCACCAAGAGAGACCCAGTACTTC. V and J are TRBV5-1 and TRBJ2-5; unclear D gene. Between the trimmed V and J ends, which lost 3 bases and 4 bases, there was a span of 10 bases. The CDR3 totals 13 residues. The germline V gene has CDR1 SGHRS and CDR2 YFSETQ.

This chain joins TRBV18 and TRBJ2-3, with 8 bases identical to TRBD2. The germline gives CDR1 KGHSH, CDR2 LQKENI. The CDR3 has 14 residues. Germline trimming cut 8 bases from V and 2 bases from J; bases unmatched to any gene: 6. The DNA for the CDR3 is TGTGCCAGCAAAAATAGCGGGGTCACAGATACGCAGTATTTT. This encodes CASKNSGVTDTQYF.

The J gene is TRBJ1-2, the V gene TRBV3-1 (or the pseudogene TRBV3-2); D gene unclear. Deletions cut 0 bases from V and 7 bases from J, with 9 bases between. This CDR3 spans 13 amino acids. Germline CDR1 is LGHDT and CDR2 is YNNKEL (reference sequence). The CDR3 DNA sequence: TGTGCCAGCAGCCAAGACTGGGAACGTGGCTACACCTTC. Translation gives CASSQDWERGYTF.

The chain couples TRBV6-5 to TRBJ2-5; D possibly corresponds to TRBD2 (6 bases). V lost 10 bases and J lost 5, with 20 bases in between. There are 14 residues in the CDR3. Germline CDR1 and CDR2: MNHEY and SVGAGI. CDR3 in amino acids: CATYRRGGGETQYF. DNA of the CDR3: TGTGCCACCTACAGGAGGGGTGGAGGGGAGACCCAGTACTTC.

This chain connects TRBV6-5 to TRBJ2-7; D is ambiguous. Germline assignment: CDR1 MNHEY and CDR2 SVGAGI. V lost 6 bases and J 2 bases, leaving 11 bases between the germline ends. The CDR3 length is 13 residues. The CDR3 nucleotides read TGTGCCAGCAGCCGAGGACCGACCTACGAGCAGTACGTC. It specifies CASSRGPTYEQYV.

The chain combines TRBV7-9 with TRBJ1-2; TRBD1 aligns across 8 bases. The CDR3 runs 17 residues. Germline V lookup: CDR1 SEHNR, CDR2 FQNEAQ (reference sequence). Trimming took 3 bases from V and 2 from J; bases not matched to a gene: 11. In DNA, the CDR3 is TGTGCCAGCAGCTTCGACAGGGGCAGGGGTGTAAACTATGGCTACACCTTC. Its translation: CASSFDRGRGVNYGYTF. Combining the CDR3 with reference TRBV7-9 and TRBJ1-2 gives the whole variable domain DTGVSQNPRHKITKRGQNVTFRCDPISEHNRLYWYRQTLGQGPEFLTYFQNEAQLEKSRLLSDRFSAERPKGSFSTLEIQRTEQGDSAMYLCASSFDRGRGVNYGYTFGSGTRLTVV.

The V call is TRBV7-8, the J call TRBJ2-2, with D maybe TRBD2 (7 bases). V lost 4 bases and J 4 bases, leaving 19 bases between the germline ends. The CDR3 is made up of 17 amino acids. In germline, CDR1 is SGHVS, CDR2 FQNEAQ. The CDR3 DNA reads TGTGCCAGCAGCTCTCGTAGGGAGGGGGGGACCACCGGGGAGCTGTTTTTT. Translating it yields CASSSRREGGTTGELFF. Using reference TRBV7-8 and TRBJ2-2 for the parts outside the CDR3, the full variable domain is GAGVSQSPRYKVAKRGQDVALRCDPISGHVSLFWYQQALGQGPEFLTYFQNEAQLDKSGLPSDRFFAERPEGSVSTLKIQRTQQEDSAVYLCASSSRREGGTTGELFFGEGSRLTVL.